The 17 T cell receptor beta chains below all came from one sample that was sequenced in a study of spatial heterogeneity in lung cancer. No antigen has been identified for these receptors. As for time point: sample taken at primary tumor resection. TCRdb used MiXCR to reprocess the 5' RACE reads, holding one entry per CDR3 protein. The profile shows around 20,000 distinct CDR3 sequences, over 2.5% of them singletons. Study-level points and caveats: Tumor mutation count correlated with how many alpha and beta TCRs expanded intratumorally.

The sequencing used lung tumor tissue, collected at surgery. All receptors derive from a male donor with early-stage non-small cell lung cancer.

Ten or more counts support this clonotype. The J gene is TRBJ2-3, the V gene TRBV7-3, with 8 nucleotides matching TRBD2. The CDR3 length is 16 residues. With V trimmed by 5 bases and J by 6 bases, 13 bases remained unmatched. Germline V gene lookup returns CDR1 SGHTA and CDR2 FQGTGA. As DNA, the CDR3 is TGTGCCAGCAGCCCCTCGACGGGAGGGCCCTGGGATACGCAGTATTTT. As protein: CASSPSTGGPWDTQYF.

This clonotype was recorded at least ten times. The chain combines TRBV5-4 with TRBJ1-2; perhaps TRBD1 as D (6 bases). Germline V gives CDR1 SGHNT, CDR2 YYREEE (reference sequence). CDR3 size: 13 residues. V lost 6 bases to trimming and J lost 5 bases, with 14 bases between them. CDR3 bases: TGTGCCAGCACCCCAAGTCAGGGGTATGGCTACACCTTC. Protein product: CASTPSQGYGYTF.

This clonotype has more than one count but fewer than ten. The CDR3 nucleotides are TGCAGCGTTGAACCTCCTGGGGGGACTGGGGCCAACGTCCTGACTTTC. It codes for CSVEPPGGTGANVLTF. This rearrangement joins TRBV29-1 to TRBJ2-6; maybe TRBD2 (6 bases). V was cut by 2 bases and J by 2 bases, with 13 bases left in between. There are 16 residues in the CDR3. Germline V gene data show CDR1 as SQVTM and CDR2 as ANQGSEA.

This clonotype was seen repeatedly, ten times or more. The DNA of the CDR3 is TGTGCCAGCAGTTTATCCGCGGGAGCAGATACGCAGTATTTT. Amino acid sequence: CASSLSAGADTQYF. This chain connects TRBV12-3 or TRBV12-4 to TRBJ2-3; 7 bases agree with TRBD2. The V segment lost 2 bases and the J segment 4 bases; nucleotides outside the gene matches: 3. This CDR3 has 14 residues.

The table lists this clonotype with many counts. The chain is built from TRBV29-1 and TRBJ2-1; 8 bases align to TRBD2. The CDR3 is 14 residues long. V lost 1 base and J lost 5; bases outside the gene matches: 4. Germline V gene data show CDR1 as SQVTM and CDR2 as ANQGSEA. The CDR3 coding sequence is TGCAGCGTTGAAGCACTAGCGGACAACAATGAGCAGTTCTTC. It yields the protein CSVEALADNNEQFF.

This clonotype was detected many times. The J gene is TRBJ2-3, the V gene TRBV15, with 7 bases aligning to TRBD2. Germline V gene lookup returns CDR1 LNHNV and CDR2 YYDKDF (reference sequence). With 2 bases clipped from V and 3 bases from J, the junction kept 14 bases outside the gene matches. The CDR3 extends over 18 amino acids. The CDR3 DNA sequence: TGTGCCACCAGCAGACAGATCCTGGGGCGGGAGTTGACAGATACGCAGTATTTT. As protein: CATSRQILGRELTDTQYF.

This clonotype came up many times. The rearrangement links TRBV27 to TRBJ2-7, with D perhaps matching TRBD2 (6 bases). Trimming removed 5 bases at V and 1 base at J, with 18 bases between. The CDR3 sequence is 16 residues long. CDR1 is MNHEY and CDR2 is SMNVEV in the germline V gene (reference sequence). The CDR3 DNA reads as TGTGCCAGCAGTCTGGCCCCGGGACTGCAGTCCTACGAGCAGTACTTC. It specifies CASSLAPGLQSYEQYF.

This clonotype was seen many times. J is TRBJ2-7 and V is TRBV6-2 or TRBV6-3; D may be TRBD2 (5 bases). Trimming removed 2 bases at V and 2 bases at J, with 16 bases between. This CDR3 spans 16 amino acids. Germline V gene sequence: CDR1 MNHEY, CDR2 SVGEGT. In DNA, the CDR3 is TGTGCCAGCAGTTACAGAGGACTTAGGAGGACCTACGAGCAGTACTTC. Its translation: CASSYRGLRRTYEQYF.

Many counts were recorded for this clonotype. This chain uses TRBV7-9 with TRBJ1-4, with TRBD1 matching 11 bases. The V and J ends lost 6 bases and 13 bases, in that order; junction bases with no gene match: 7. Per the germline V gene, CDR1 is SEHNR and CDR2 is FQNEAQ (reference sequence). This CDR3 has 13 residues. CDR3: CASRPDRGQGLFF. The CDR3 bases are TGTGCCAGCAGACCGGACAGGGGGCAGGGACTGTTTTTT.

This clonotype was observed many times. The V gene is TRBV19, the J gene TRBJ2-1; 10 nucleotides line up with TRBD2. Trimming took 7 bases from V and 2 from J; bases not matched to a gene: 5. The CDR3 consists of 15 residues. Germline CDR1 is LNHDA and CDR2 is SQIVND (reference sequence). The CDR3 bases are TGTGCCAGTACTAGCGGGAGCTCGACCTACAATGAGCAGTTCTTC. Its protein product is CASTSGSSTYNEQFF.

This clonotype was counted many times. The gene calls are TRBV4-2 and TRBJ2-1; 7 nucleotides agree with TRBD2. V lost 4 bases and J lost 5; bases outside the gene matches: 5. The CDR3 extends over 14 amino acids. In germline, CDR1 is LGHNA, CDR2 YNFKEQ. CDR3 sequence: CASSRRRENNEQFF. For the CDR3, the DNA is TGTGCCAGCAGCCGCCGGCGGGAGAACAATGAGCAGTTCTTC.

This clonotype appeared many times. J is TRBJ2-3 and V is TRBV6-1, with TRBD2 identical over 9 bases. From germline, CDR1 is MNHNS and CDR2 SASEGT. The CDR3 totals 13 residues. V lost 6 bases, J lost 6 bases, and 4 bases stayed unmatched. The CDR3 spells CASSLLAGDTQYF. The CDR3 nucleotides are TGTGCCAGCAGCCTACTAGCGGGTGATACGCAGTATTTT.

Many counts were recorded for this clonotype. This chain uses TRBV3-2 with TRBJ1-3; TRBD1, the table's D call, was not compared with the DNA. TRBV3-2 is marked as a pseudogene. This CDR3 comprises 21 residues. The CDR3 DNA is TGTGCCAGCAGCCAAGATTCTGGGGGACAGCTCTCCCCGTCCTCTGGAAACACCATATATTTT. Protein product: CASSQDSGGQLSPSSGNTIYF.

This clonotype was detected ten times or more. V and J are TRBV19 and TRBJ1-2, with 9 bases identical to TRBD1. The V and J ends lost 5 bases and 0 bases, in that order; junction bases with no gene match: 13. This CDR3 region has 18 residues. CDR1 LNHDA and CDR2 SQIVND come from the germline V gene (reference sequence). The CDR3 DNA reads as TGTGCCAGTAGTTCCCCCGGGACAGGGATGCACTCTAACTATGGCTACACCTTC. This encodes CASSSPGTGMHSNYGYTF.

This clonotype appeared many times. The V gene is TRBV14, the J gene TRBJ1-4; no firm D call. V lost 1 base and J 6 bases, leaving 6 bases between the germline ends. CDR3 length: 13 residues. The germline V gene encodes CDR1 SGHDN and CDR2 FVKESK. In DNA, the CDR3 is TGTGCCAGCAGCCAAGGCCTATATGAAAAACTGTTTTTT. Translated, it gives CASSQGLYEKLFF.

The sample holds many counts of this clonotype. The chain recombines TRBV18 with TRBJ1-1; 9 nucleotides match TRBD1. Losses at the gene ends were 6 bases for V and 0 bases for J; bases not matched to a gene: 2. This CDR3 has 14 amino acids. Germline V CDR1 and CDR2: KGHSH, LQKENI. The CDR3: CASSWDRVNTEAFF. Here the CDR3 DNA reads TGTGCCAGCTCCTGGGACAGGGTGAACACTGAAGCTTTCTTT.

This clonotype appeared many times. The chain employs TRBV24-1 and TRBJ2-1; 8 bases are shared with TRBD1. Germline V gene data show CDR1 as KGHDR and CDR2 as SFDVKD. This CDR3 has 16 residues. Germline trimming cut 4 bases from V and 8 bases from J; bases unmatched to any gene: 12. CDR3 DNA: TGTGCCACCAGTGACGCGGACAGGGTCCGCGGGGATGAGCAGTTCTTC. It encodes CATSDADRVRGDEQFF.